The rows below give T cell receptor beta chains drawn from one sample of a study of molecular identifiers for immune sequencing clone quantification. TCRdb called the PCR reads again in MiXCR, with one record for every CDR3 protein. The sample yields about 53,000 distinct CDR3 sequences, just over 35% seen once. The specimen sequenced was naive CD8+ T cells from blood, with Jurkat cell RNA spiked in. The receptors derive from a human donor in good health. Some libraries in this study had Jurkat cell RNA spiked in. Both conserved end residues are part of each CDR3. The D gene is left open where the match is weak. Some rows mark clone size as missing; the rest say once, few, many or name a class of expanded clone.

clone size: few; D gene: TRBD1; V gene: TRBV19; J gene: TRBJ2-3; CDR3 protein: CASSDEGAVTDTQYF; CDR3 DNA: TGTGCCAGTAGTGACGAGGGGGCGGTCACAGATACGCAGTATTTT
clone size: many; D gene: TRBD1; V gene: TRBV20-1; J gene: TRBJ2-7; CDR3 protein: CSAATGTSYEQYF; CDR3 DNA: TGCAGTGCCGCGACAGGGACATCCTACGAGCAGTACTTC
clone size: few; D gene: NA; V gene: TRBV4-2; J gene: TRBJ2-7; CDR3 protein: CASSLRQEKPEQYF; CDR3 DNA: TGTGCCAGCAGCCTTAGACAGGAAAAGCCCGAGCAGTACTTC
clone size: once; D gene: TRBD1; V gene: TRBV3-1; J gene: TRBJ1-4; CDR3 protein: CASSRQGATKKLFF; CDR3 DNA: TGTGCCAGCAGTCGACAGGGGGCAACTAAAAAACTGTTTTTT
clone size: many; D gene: NA; V gene: TRBV5-4; J gene: TRBJ1-2; CDR3 protein: CASSFKGRVANYGYTF; CDR3 DNA: TGTGCCAGCAGCTTCAAGGGGCGCGTAGCTAACTATGGCTACACCTTC
clone size: medium-sized; D gene: TRBD1; V gene: TRBV29-1; J gene: TRBJ2-5; CDR3 protein: CSVEELGTGEETQYF; CDR3 DNA: TGCAGCGTTGAAGAACTCGGGACAGGAGAAGAGACCCAGTACTTC
clone size: NA; D gene: TRBD2; V gene: TRBV16; J gene: TRBJ2-1; CDR3 protein: CASSQSAGDNEQFF; CDR3 DNA: TGTGCCAGCAGCCAATCGGCGGGAGACAATGAGCAGTTCTTC
clone size: NA; D gene: TRBD1; V gene: TRBV4-2; J gene: TRBJ1-6; CDR3 protein: CASSNRTTGFNSPLHF; CDR3 DNA: TGTGCCAGCAGCAACCGGACGACAGGGTTTAATTCACCCCTCCACTTT
clone size: once; D gene: NA; V gene: TRBV7-2; J gene: TRBJ1-1; CDR3 protein: CASSYRLGVSTEDYF; CDR3 DNA: TGTGCCAGCAGCTACAGGTTGGGGGTGAGCACTGAAGATTACTTT
clone size: few; D gene: NA; V gene: TRBV15; J gene: TRBJ2-5; CDR3 protein: CATSRGVSGIPPLETQYF; CDR3 DNA: TGTGCCACCAGCAGAGGGGTTAGCGGAATACCACCCCTGGAGACCCAGTACTTC
clone size: NA; D gene: TRBD1; V gene: TRBV9; J gene: TRBJ2-7; CDR3 protein: CASSGKDRGYEQYF; CDR3 DNA: TGTGCCAGCAGCGGAAAGGACAGGGGCTACGAGCAGTACTTC
clone size: once; D gene: TRBD1; V gene: TRBV12-3/TRBV12-4; J gene: TRBJ1-6; CDR3 protein: CASSLAPLKTGGIYNSPIHF; CDR3 DNA: TGTGCCAGCAGTTTAGCGCCCCTAAAGACAGGGGGGATCTATAATTCACCCATCCACTTT
clone size: many; D gene: NA; V gene: TRBV6-5; J gene: TRBJ2-5; CDR3 protein: CASSTTGETQYF; CDR3 DNA: TGTGCCAGCAGTACAACGGGCGAGACCCAGTACTTC
clone size: NA; D gene: TRBD2; V gene: TRBV5-4; J gene: TRBJ2-5; CDR3 protein: CASSHVFRRGEETQYF; CDR3 DNA: TGTGCCAGCAGCCACGTATTCAGGCGGGGGGAAGAGACCCAGTACTTC
clone size: NA; D gene: TRBD2; V gene: TRBV28; J gene: TRBJ2-3; CDR3 protein: CASSTRLAPGTDTQYF; CDR3 DNA: TGTGCCAGCAGTACCAGACTAGCCCCGGGGACAGATACGCAGTATTTT
clone size: NA; D gene: NA; V gene: TRBV29-1; J gene: TRBJ2-5; CDR3 protein: CSVFGETQYF; CDR3 DNA: TGCAGCGTGTTCGGGGAGACCCAGTACTTC
clone size: few; D gene: TRBD1; V gene: TRBV28; J gene: TRBJ1-1; CDR3 protein: CASQVTGGTEAFF; CDR3 DNA: TGTGCCAGCCAAGTGACAGGGGGCACTGAAGCTTTCTTT
clone size: many; D gene: NA; V gene: TRBV7-2; J gene: TRBJ1-3; CDR3 protein: CASSLGTGSLSGNTIYF; CDR3 DNA: TGTGCCAGCAGCTTAGGAACAGGTTCCTTGTCTGGAAACACCATATATTTT
clone size: many; D gene: NA; V gene: TRBV6-2/TRBV6-3; J gene: TRBJ2-7; CDR3 protein: CASSYGPEQYF; CDR3 DNA: TGTGCCAGCAGTTACGGGCCCGAGCAGTACTTC
clone size: few; D gene: TRBD1; V gene: TRBV9; J gene: TRBJ2-7; CDR3 protein: CASSGGTVPYEQYF; CDR3 DNA: TGTGCCAGCAGCGGGGGGACAGTCCCCTACGAGCAGTACTTC
clone size: many; D gene: NA; V gene: TRBV7-9; J gene: TRBJ2-3; CDR3 protein: CASSLRADTQYF; CDR3 DNA: TGTGCCAGCAGCTTAAGGGCGGATACGCAGTATTTT
clone size: few; D gene: TRBD1; V gene: TRBV28; J gene: TRBJ2-1; CDR3 protein: CASSSGTGSDSEQFF; CDR3 DNA: TGTGCCAGCAGTTCCGGGACAGGGAGTGATAGTGAGCAGTTCTTC
clone size: NA; D gene: NA; V gene: TRBV19; J gene: TRBJ1-5; CDR3 protein: CASSISPTSNQPQHF; CDR3 DNA: TGTGCCAGTAGTATAAGCCCTACCTCTAATCAGCCCCAGCATTTT
clone size: NA; D gene: TRBD2; V gene: TRBV20-1; J gene: TRBJ2-7; CDR3 protein: CSAERGEGTYEQNF; CDR3 DNA: TGCAGTGCGGAGCGGGGGGAGGGGACCTACGAGCAGAACTTC
clone size: once; D gene: NA; V gene: TRBV6-1; J gene: TRBJ2-1; CDR3 protein: CASSEVVLNEQFF; CDR3 DNA: TGTGCCAGCAGTGAAGTGGTTCTCAATGAGCAGTTCTTC
clone size: NA; D gene: NA; V gene: TRBV5-1; J gene: TRBJ2-3; CDR3 protein: CASSLYEYSTDTQYF; CDR3 DNA: TGCGCCAGCAGCTTGTACGAATATAGCACAGATACGCAGTATTTT
clone size: many; D gene: TRBD2; V gene: TRBV5-6; J gene: TRBJ2-3; CDR3 protein: CASSRSDGTSGSENTDTQYF; CDR3 DNA: TGTGCCAGCAGCCGGTCAGATGGGACTAGCGGGAGTGAGAACACAGATACGCAGTATTTT
clone size: few; D gene: TRBD1; V gene: TRBV24-1; J gene: TRBJ2-1; CDR3 protein: CATSDPMDRGSYNEQFF; CDR3 DNA: TGTGCCACCAGTGATCCCATGGACAGGGGATCTTACAATGAGCAGTTCTTC
clone size: NA; D gene: NA; V gene: TRBV6-1; J gene: TRBJ1-1; CDR3 protein: CASRGQGPEAYF; CDR3 DNA: TGTGCCAGCAGGGGCCAGGGGCCTGAAGCTTACTTT
clone size: many; D gene: NA; V gene: TRBV27; J gene: TRBJ1-3; CDR3 protein: CASSPRGSGNTIYF; CDR3 DNA: TGTGCCAGCAGTCCAAGGGGCTCTGGAAACACCATATATTTT
clone size: NA; D gene: NA; V gene: TRBV10-3; J gene: TRBJ2-3; CDR3 protein: CAISELMRERRDTQYF; CDR3 DNA: TGTGCCATCAGTGAGTTGATGCGGGAAAGGAGGGATACGCAGTATTTT
clone size: NA; D gene: NA; V gene: TRBV7-2; J gene: TRBJ2-5; CDR3 protein: CASSRETQYF; CDR3 DNA: TGTGCCAGCAGTAGAGAGACCCAGTACTTC
clone size: few; D gene: NA; V gene: TRBV6-2/TRBV6-3; J gene: TRBJ2-7; CDR3 protein: CASSYNPGYDEQYF; CDR3 DNA: TGTGCCAGCAGTTACAACCCAGGGTATGACGAGCAGTACTTC
clone size: many; D gene: TRBD2; V gene: TRBV7-9; J gene: TRBJ2-3; CDR3 protein: CASRPSGRARTDTQYF; CDR3 DNA: TGTGCCAGCAGGCCTAGCGGGAGGGCCCGTACAGATACGCAGTATTTT
clone size: few; D gene: NA; V gene: TRBV7-9; J gene: TRBJ2-5; CDR3 protein: CASSLGPGQETQYF; CDR3 DNA: TGTGCCAGCAGCTTAGGGCCAGGCCAAGAGACCCAGTACTTC
clone size: NA; D gene: NA; V gene: TRBV2; J gene: TRBJ1-2; CDR3 protein: CASSANGGKGGYAF; CDR3 DNA: TGTGCCAGCAGTGCAAATGGGGGAAAGGGTGGCTACGCCTTC
clone size: few; D gene: TRBD1; V gene: TRBV13; J gene: TRBJ2-7; CDR3 protein: CASSFLGQGGRGAYEQYF; CDR3 DNA: TGTGCCAGCAGCTTTTTAGGACAGGGGGGACGGGGCGCCTACGAGCAGTACTTC
clone size: few; D gene: NA; V gene: TRBV11-2; J gene: TRBJ2-1; CDR3 protein: CASHSRPAEQFF; CDR3 DNA: TGTGCCAGCCACTCCCGTCCTGCTGAGCAGTTCTTC
clone size: NA; D gene: TRBD2; V gene: TRBV19; J gene: TRBJ2-3; CDR3 protein: CASSIGTSGESDTQYF; CDR3 DNA: TGTGCCAGTAGTATCGGGACTAGCGGGGAGTCAGATACGCAGTATTTT
clone size: many; D gene: NA; V gene: TRBV9; J gene: TRBJ1-3; CDR3 protein: CASSVVGSSGNTIYF; CDR3 DNA: TGTGCCAGCAGCGTAGTGGGGTCTTCTGGAAACACCATATATTTT
clone size: many; D gene: NA; V gene: TRBV7-9; J gene: TRBJ1-1; CDR3 protein: CASSLFGSLAPSNTEAFF; CDR3 DNA: TGTGCCAGCAGCCTATTTGGCAGCTTAGCTCCCTCGAACACTGAAGCTTTCTTT
clone size: many; D gene: NA; V gene: TRBV28; J gene: TRBJ2-5; CDR3 protein: CASKPGAAQETQYF; CDR3 DNA: TGTGCCAGCAAACCCGGGGCAGCTCAAGAGACCCAGTACTTC
clone size: many; D gene: NA; V gene: TRBV27; J gene: TRBJ2-7; CDR3 protein: CASSSPGYEQYF; CDR3 DNA: TGTGCCAGCAGTAGCCCGGGCTACGAGCAGTACTTC
clone size: few; D gene: NA; V gene: TRBV12-3/TRBV12-4; J gene: TRBJ2-5; CDR3 protein: CASKRPGPQETQYF; CDR3 DNA: TGTGCCAGCAAGCGTCCGGGGCCCCAAGAGACCCAGTACTTC
clone size: NA; D gene: NA; V gene: TRBV28; J gene: TRBJ2-3; CDR3 protein: CASSERRLTDTQYF; CDR3 DNA: TGTGCCAGCAGCGAGCGGAGGCTCACAGATACGCAGTATTTT
clone size: few; D gene: NA; V gene: TRBV19; J gene: TRBJ1-1; CDR3 protein: CASFLNEGVTEAFF; CDR3 DNA: TGTGCCAGTTTTCTTAACGAGGGTGTCACTGAAGCTTTCTTT
clone size: once; D gene: NA; V gene: TRBV20-1; J gene: TRBJ2-3; CDR3 protein: CNARVPYQNTGTDTQYF; CDR3 DNA: TGCAATGCTAGAGTTCCCTACCAGAACACAGGCACAGATACGCAGTATTTT
clone size: NA; D gene: TRBD1; V gene: TRBV6-2/TRBV6-3; J gene: TRBJ1-1; CDR3 protein: CASSYAGGQNTEAFF; CDR3 DNA: TGTGCCAGCAGTTACGCAGGGGGACAGAACACTGAAGCTTTCTTT
clone size: NA; D gene: NA; V gene: TRBV7-9; J gene: TRBJ2-1; CDR3 protein: CASKEEPYDNEQFF; CDR3 DNA: TGTGCCAGCAAAGAGGAACCTTACGACAATGAGCAGTTCTTC
clone size: few; D gene: NA; V gene: TRBV4-1; J gene: TRBJ2-1; CDR3 protein: CASSHLRGGYEQFF; CDR3 DNA: TGCGCCAGCAGCCATCTCCGAGGAGGCTATGAGCAGTTCTTC
clone size: NA; D gene: TRBD1; V gene: TRBV2; J gene: TRBJ2-2; CDR3 protein: CASSGTGKTGELFF; CDR3 DNA: TGTGCCAGCAGTGGGACAGGGAAAACCGGGGAGCTGTTTTTT
clone size: few; D gene: NA; V gene: TRBV27; J gene: TRBJ1-1; CDR3 protein: CASSLTGVTNTEAFF; CDR3 DNA: TGTGCCAGCAGTTTAACGGGGGTCACGAACACTGAAGCTTTCTTT
clone size: few; D gene: NA; V gene: TRBV5-6; J gene: TRBJ2-7; CDR3 protein: CASSSGADHEQYF; CDR3 DNA: TGTGCCAGCAGCTCCGGGGCGGACCACGAGCAGTACTTC